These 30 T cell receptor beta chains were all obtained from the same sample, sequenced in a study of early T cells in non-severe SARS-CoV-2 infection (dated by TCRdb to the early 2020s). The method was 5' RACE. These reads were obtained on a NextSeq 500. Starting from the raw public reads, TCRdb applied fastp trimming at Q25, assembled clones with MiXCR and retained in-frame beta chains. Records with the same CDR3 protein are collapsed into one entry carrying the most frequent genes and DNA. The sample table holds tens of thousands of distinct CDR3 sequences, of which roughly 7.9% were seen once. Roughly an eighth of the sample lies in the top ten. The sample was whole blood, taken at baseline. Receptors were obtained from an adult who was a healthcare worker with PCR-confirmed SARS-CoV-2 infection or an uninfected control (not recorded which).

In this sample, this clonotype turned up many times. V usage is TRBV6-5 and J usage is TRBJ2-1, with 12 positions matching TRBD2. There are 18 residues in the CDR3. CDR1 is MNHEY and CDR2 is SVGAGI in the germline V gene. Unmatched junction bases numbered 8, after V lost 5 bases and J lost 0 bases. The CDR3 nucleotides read TGTGCCAGCAGTGCCACTAGCGGGGGGCCCCGCTCCTACAATGAGCAGTTCTTC. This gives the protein CASSATSGGPRSYNEQFF.

In DNA form, the CDR3 reads TGCGCCAGCAGCCCCGGCGGGGGGGCCGGGGAGCTGTTTTTT. It specifies CASSPGGGAGELFF. This chain joins TRBV5-1 and TRBJ2-2; 9 bases align to TRBD2. J lost 6 bases, V lost 4 bases, and 4 bases had no gene match. The CDR3 has 14 amino acids. Germline V lookup: CDR1 SGHRS, CDR2 YFSETQ.

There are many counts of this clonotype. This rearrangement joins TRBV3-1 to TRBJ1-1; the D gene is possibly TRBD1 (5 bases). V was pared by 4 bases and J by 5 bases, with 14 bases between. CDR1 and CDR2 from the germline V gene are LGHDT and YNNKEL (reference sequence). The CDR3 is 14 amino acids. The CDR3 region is CASSRIRGETEAFF. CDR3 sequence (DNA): TGTGCCAGCAGCCGGATTCGAGGGGAGACTGAAGCTTTCTTT.

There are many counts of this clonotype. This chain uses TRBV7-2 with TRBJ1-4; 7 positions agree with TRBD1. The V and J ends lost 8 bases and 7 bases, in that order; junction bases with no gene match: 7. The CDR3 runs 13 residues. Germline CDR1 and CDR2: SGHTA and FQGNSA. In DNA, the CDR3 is TGTGCCAGCCGCCCTCAGGGGGTTGAAAAACTGTTTTTT. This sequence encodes CASRPQGVEKLFF.

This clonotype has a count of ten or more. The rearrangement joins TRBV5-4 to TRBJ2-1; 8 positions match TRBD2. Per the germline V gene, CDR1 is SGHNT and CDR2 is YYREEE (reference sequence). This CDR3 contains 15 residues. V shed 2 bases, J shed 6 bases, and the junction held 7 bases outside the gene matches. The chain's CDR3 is CASSFALAGLNEQFF. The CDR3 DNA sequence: TGTGCCAGCAGCTTCGCGCTAGCGGGCCTCAATGAGCAGTTCTTC. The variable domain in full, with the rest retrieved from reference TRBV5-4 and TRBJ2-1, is ETGVTQSPTHLIKTRGQQVTLRCSSQSGHNTVSWYQQALGQGPQFIFQYYREEENGRGNFPPRFSGLQFPNYSSELNVNALELDDSALYLCASSFALAGLNEQFFGPGTRLTVL.

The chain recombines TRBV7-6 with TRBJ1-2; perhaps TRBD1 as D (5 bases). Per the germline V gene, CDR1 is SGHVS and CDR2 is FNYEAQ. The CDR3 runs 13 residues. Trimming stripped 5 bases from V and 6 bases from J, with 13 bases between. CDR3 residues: CASSPGARNGYTF. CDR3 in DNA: TGTGCCAGCAGCCCCGGGGCCAGAAATGGCTACACCTTC.

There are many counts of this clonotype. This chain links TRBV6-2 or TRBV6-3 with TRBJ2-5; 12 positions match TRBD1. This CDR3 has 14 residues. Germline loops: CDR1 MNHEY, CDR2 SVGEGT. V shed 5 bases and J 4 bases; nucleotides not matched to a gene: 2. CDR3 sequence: CASSGTGGIETQYF. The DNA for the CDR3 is TGTGCCAGCAGTGGGACAGGGGGCATAGAGACCCAGTACTTC.

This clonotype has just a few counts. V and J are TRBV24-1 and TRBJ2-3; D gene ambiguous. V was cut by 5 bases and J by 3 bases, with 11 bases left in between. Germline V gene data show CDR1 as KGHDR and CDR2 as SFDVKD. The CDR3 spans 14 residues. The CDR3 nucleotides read TGTGCCACCAGTGCCACGACTGTGACAGATACGCAGTATTTT. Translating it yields CATSATTVTDTQYF.

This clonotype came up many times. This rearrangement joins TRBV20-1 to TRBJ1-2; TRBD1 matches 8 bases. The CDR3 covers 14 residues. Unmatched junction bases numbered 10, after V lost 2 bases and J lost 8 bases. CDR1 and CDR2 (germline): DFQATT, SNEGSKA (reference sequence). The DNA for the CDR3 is TGCAGTGCTAGACAGGGACAGGTCTCCTGGGGCTACACCTTC. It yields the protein CSARQGQVSWGYTF.

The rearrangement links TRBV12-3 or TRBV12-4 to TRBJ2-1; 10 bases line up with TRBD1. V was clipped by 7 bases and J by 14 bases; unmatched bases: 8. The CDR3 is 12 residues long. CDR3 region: CASTPTGGEEFF. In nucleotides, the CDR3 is TGTGCCAGCACCCCGACAGGGGGCGAGGAGTTCTTC.

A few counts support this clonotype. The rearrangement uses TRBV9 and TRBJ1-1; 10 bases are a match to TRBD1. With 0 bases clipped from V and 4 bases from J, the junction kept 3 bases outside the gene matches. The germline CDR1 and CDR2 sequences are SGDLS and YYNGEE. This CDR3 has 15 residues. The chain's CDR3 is CASSVEGTGVTEAFF. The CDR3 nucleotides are TGTGCCAGCAGCGTAGAGGGGACAGGGGTCACTGAAGCTTTCTTT.

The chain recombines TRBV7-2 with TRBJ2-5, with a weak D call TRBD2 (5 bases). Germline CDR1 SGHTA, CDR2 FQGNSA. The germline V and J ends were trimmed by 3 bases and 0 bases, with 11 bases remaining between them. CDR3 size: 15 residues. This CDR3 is CASSFGLLHQETQYF. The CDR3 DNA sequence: TGTGCCAGCAGCTTTGGACTCCTCCACCAAGAGACCCAGTACTTC.

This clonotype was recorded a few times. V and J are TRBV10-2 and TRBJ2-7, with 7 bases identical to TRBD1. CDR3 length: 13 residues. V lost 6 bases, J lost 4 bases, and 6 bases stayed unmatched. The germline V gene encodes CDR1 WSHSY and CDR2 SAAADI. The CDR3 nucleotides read TGCGCCAGCAGAACAGGGGAAACGTACGAGCAGTACTTC. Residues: CASRTGETYEQYF.

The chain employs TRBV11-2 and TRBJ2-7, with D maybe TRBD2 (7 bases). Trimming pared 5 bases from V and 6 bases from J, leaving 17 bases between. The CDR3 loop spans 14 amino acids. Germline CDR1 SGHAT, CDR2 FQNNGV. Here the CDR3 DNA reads TGTGCCAGCAGCCAACTAGGACTAGGGGGCGAGCAGTACTTC. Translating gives CASSQLGLGGEQYF.

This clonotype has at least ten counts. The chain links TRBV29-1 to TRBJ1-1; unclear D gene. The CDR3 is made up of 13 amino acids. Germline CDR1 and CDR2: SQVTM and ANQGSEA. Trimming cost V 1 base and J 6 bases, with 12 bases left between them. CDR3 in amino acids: CSVEVLRGAEAFF. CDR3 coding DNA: TGCAGCGTTGAAGTCCTGAGAGGAGCTGAAGCTTTCTTT.

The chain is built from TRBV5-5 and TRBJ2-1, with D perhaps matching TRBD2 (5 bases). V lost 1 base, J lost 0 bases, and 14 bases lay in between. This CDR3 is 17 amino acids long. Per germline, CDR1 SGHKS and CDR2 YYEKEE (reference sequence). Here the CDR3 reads CASSLFSGSSSYNEQFF. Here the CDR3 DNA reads TGTGCCAGCAGCTTGTTCTCGGGGTCTAGCTCCTACAATGAGCAGTTCTTC.

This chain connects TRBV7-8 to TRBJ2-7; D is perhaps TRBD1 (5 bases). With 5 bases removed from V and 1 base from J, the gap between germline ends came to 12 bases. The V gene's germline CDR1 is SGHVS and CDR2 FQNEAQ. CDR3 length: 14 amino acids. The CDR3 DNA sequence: TGTGCCAGCAGCCCTTCGACAGCATCCTACGAGCAGTACTTC. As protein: CASSPSTASYEQYF.

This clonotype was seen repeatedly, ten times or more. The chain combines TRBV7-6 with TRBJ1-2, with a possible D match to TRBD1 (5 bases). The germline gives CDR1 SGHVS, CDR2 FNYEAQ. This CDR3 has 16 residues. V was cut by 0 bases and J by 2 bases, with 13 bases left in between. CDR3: CASSLAEGEGNYGYTF. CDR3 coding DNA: TGTGCCAGCAGCTTAGCTGAAGGGGAGGGGAACTATGGCTACACCTTC.

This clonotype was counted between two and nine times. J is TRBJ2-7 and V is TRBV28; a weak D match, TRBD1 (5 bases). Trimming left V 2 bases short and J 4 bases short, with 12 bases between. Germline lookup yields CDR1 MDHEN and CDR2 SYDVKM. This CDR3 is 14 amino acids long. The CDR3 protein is CASSLQGSGYEQYF. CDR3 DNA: TGTGCCAGCAGTTTACAGGGAAGTGGGTACGAGCAGTACTTC.

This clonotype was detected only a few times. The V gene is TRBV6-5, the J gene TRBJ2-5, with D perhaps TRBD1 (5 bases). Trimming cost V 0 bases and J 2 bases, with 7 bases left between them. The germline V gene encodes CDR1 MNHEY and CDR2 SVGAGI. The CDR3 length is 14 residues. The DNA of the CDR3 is TGTGCCAGCAGTTACTCGACAGCTCAAGAGACCCAGTACTTC. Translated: CASSYSTAQETQYF.

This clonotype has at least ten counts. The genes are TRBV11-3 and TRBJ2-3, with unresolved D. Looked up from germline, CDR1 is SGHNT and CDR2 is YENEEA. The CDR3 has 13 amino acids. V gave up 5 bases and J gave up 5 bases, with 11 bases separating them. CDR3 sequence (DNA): TGTGCCAGCAGCAGAGATTTAGGAGATACGCAGTATTTT. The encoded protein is CASSRDLGDTQYF.

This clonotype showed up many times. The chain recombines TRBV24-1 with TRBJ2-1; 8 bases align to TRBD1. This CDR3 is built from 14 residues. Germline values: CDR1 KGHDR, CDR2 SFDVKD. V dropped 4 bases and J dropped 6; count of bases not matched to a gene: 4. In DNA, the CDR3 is TGTGCCACCAGTGACCCTGACAGGGGCAATGAGCAGTTCTTC. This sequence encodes CATSDPDRGNEQFF.

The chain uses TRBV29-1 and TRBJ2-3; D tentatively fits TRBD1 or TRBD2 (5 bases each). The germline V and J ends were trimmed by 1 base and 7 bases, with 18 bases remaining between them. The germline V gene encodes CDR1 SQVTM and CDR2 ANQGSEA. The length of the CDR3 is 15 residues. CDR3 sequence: CSVEGLDWGPNTQYF. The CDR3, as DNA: TGCAGCGTTGAAGGCTTGGATTGGGGACCGAATACGCAGTATTTT.

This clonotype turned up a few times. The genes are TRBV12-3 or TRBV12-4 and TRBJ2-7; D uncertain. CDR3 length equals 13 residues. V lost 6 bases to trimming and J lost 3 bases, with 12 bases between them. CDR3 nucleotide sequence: TGTGCCAGCAGCAGAGGACGGTACTACGAGCAGTACTTC. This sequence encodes CASSRGRYYEQYF.

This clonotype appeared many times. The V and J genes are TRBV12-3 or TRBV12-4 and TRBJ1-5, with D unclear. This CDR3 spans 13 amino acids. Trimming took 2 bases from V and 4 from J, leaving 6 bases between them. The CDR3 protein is CASSLIGNQPQHF. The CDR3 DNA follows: TGTGCCAGCAGTTTAATAGGTAATCAGCCCCAGCATTTT.

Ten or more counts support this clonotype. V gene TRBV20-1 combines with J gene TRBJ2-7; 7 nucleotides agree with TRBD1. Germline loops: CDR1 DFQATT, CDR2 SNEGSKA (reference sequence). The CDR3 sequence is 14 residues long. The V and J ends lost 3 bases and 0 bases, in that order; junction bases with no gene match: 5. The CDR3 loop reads CSARLTGDSYEQYF. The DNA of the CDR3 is TGCAGTGCTAGGCTCACAGGGGACTCCTACGAGCAGTACTTC.

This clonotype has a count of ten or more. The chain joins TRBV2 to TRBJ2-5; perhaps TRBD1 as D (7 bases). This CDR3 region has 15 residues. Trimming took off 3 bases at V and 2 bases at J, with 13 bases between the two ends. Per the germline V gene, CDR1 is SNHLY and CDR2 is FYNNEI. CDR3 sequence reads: CASSEEGQPQETQYF. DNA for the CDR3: TGTGCCAGCAGTGAGGAGGGACAGCCACAAGAGACCCAGTACTTC.

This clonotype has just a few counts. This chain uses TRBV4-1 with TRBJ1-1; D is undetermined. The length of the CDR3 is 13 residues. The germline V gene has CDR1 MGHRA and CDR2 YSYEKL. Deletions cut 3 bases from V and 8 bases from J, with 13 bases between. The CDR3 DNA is TGCGCCAGCAGCCAGTCACAGATATCGGAAGCTTTCTTT. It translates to CASSQSQISEAFF.

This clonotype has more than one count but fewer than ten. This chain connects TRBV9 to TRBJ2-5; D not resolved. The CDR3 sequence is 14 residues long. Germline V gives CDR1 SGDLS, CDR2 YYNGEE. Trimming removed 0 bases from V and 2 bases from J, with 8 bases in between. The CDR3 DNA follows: TGTGCCAGCAGCGTAGCTATGGCGCAAGAGACCCAGTACTTC. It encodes CASSVAMAQETQYF. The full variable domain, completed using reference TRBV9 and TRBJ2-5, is DSGVTQTPKHLITATGQRVTLRCSPRSGDLSVYWYQQSLDQGLQFLIQYYNGEERAKGNILERFSAQQFPDLHSELNLSSLELGDSALYFCASSVAMAQETQYFGPGTRLLVL.

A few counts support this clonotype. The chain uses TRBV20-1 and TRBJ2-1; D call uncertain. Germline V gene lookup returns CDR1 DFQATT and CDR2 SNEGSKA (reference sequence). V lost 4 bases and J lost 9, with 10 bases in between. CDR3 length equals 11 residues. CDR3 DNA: TGCAGTGCTAAGTTACAGTTTGAGCAGTTCTTC. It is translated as CSAKLQFEQFF.